The rows below give T cell receptor beta chains drawn from one sample of a study of control samples from healthy donors and cancer patients. Measured with immunoSEQ multiplex PCR; TCRdb has only the in-frame clones, and not every one. The table shows some 15,000 clones, with 80% to 90% occurring only once. The sample comprised PBMCs. These receptors originate from a woman aged 70-85 years with colorectal cancer. The CDR3 runs from the conserved cysteine through the conserved F or W. The D gene is left open where the match is weak. Clone size, where shown, is once, few, many, or a class for clones that have expanded.

J gene	CDR3 length	clone size	D gene	V gene	CDR3 protein	CDR3 DNA
TRBJ1-3	18	NA	TRBD1	TRBV10-3	CAIRAGQLGWKGGNTIYF	TGTGCCATCAGAGCGGGACAGTTGGGTTGGAAAGGGGGAAACACCATATATTTT
TRBJ2-4	13	NA	TRBD1	TRBV12-3/TRBV12-4	CASGRTGGNIQYF	TGTGCCAGCGGGAGGACAGGGGGAAACATTCAGTACTTC
TRBJ2-7	15	NA	TRBD1	TRBV11-3	CASSLWDREGYEQYF	TGTGCCAGCAGCCTTTGGGACAGGGAAGGCTACGAGCAGTACTTC
TRBJ2-2	18	NA	TRBD2	TRBV18	CASSPLGLAGVNTGELFF	TGTGCCAGCTCACCACTGGGACTAGCGGGTGTCAACACCGGGGAGCTGTTTTTT
TRBJ2-7	12	NA	NA	TRBV15	CATSLEHYEQYF	TGTGCCACCAGCCTGGAGCACTACGAGCAGTACTTC
TRBJ1-6	13	NA	NA	TRBV3-1/TRBV3-2	CASSGRSNSPLHF	TGTGCCAGCAGCGGACGGTCTAATTCACCCCTCCACTTT
TRBJ2-2	13	NA	NA	TRBV6-5	CASSYLYTGELFF	TGTGCCAGCAGTTATTTGTACACCGGGGAGCTGTTTTTT
TRBJ1-2	15	few	NA	TRBV4-2	CASSQEGRVSYGYTF	TGTGCCAGCAGCCAAGAGGGCAGGGTCAGCTATGGCTACACCTTC
TRBJ1-4	14	NA	NA	TRBV30	CAWRDQAEWEKLFF	TGTGCCTGGAGGGATCAGGCCGAATGGGAAAAACTGTTTTTT
TRBJ2-5	15	NA	TRBD2	TRBV6-2/TRBV6-3	CASSSSGGAEGSQYF	TGTGCCAGCAGTTCCAGCGGGGGGGCTGAGGGGTCCCAGTACTTC
TRBJ2-3	12	NA	NA	TRBV29-1	CSVAQGPDTQYF	TGCAGCGTGGCCCAGGGGCCAGATACGCAGTATTTT
TRBJ2-7	17	NA	TRBD2	TRBV11-2	CASSSRLAGDRVYEQYF	TGTGCCAGCAGCTCCCGACTAGCGGGAGATCGGGTCTACGAGCAGTACTTC
TRBJ1-3	11	NA	NA	TRBV5-6	CASSFEGTIYF	TGTGCCAGCAGCTTTGAGGGCACCATATATTTT
TRBJ1-1	12	NA	NA	TRBV2	CASSTRDVEAFF	TGTGCCAGCAGTACACGGGACGTCGAAGCTTTCTTT
TRBJ2-3	13	NA	NA	TRBV27	CASSLSFTDTQYF	TGTGCCAGCAGTTTATCGTTCACAGATACGCAGTATTTT
TRBJ2-1	19	NA	TRBD2	TRBV11-3	CASSLGGALAGPSGGEQFF	TGTGCCAGCAGCTTAGGGGGGGCTTTAGCGGGACCCTCGGGAGGTGAGCAGTTCTTC
TRBJ2-1	11	NA	NA	TRBV5-1	CASSLQDEQFF	TGCGCCAGCAGCTTGCAGGATGAGCAGTTCTTC
TRBJ1-5	15	NA	NA	TRBV7-8	CASSLEGPAGQPQHF	TGTGCCAGCAGCTTAGAGGGGCCGGCGGGTCAGCCCCAGCATTTT